Below, 31 T cell receptor beta chains from the same sample are listed, as sequenced in a study of cytomegalovirus exposure and HLA in healthy donors (dated by TCRdb to 2015 to 2018). The protocol used for the library was the immunoSEQ multiplex PCR assay. The multiplex PCR relied on a mix of 60 forward primers for TCR Vbeta segments and 13 reverse primers for TCR Jbeta segments. TCRdb's version of the immuneACCESS table is confined to in-frame rearrangements and falls short of the full clone set. An unresolved V gene accounts for under half of the shortfall where checked; the remainder is of unknown origin. This sample is represented by about 89,000 clones; approximately 80% of them were singletons. The top ten clonotypes cover around 3.5% of the sample. Sequenced: PBMCs. Receptors originate from a man aged 25 to 40 in good health and CMV-seronegative.

The chain links TRBV28 to TRBJ1-4; 7 bases line up with TRBD1. J was trimmed by 8 bases and V by 5 bases; bases with no gene match: 8. CDR3 length equals 14 residues. Germline loops: CDR1 MDHEN, CDR2 SYDVKM. The DNA of the CDR3 is TGTGCCAGCAGTCAAACGACAGGGTCCGAAAAACTGTTTTTT. This encodes CASSQTTGSEKLFF.

The count of this clone is one. J is TRBJ2-3 and V is TRBV5-6, with D possibly being TRBD1 (6 bases). CDR1 SGHDT and CDR2 YYEEEE come from the germline V gene. V was cut by 4 bases and J by 1 base, with 19 bases left in between. The CDR3 length is 17 residues. Written as DNA, the CDR3 is TGTGCCAGCAGCCTACTAAAACAGGGAAGGGGCACAGATACGCAGTATTTT. Translation gives CASSLLKQGRGTDTQYF.

This sequence joins TRBV29-1 and TRBJ1-2; 8 bases are a match to TRBD1. The CDR3 has 14 amino acids. Germline V gene lookup returns CDR1 SQVTM and CDR2 ANQGSEA. V was clipped by 3 bases and J by 2 bases; unmatched bases: 5. CDR3 region: CSVDGQGQNYGYTF. CDR3 in DNA: TGCAGCGTTGACGGACAGGGTCAAAACTATGGCTACACCTTC.

The genes are TRBV14 and TRBJ1-1, with a tentative D call TRBD1 (6 bases). V was trimmed by 3 bases and J by 1 base, leaving 15 bases between them. The V gene's germline CDR1 is SGHDN and CDR2 FVKESK. The CDR3 has 16 amino acids. This chain's CDR3 is CASSHTADRRNTEAFF. CDR3 bases: TGTGCCAGCAGCCACACCGCCGACAGGCGGAACACTGAAGCTTTCTTT.

The rearrangement links TRBV27 to TRBJ2-3; 10 bases agree with TRBD2. V dropped 7 bases and J dropped 0; count of bases not matched to a gene: 1. The CDR3 is 14 amino acids. The germline V gene encodes CDR1 MNHEY and CDR2 SMNVEV (reference sequence). CDR3: CASKRGGSTDTQYF. Here the CDR3 DNA reads TGTGCCAGCAAGCGGGGGGGTAGCACAGATACGCAGTATTTT.

The CDR3 region is CASGQGDSPLHF. The DNA of the CDR3 is TGTGCCAGTGGACAGGGGGATTCACCCCTCCACTTT. V is TRBV28 and J is TRBJ1-6, with 10 positions matching TRBD1. Per the germline V gene, CDR1 is MDHEN and CDR2 is SYDVKM. V was pared by 9 bases and J by 8 bases, with 1 base of the junction left unmatched. There are 12 residues in the CDR3.

This clone was seen more than once but under ten times. The J gene is TRBJ2-5, the V gene TRBV4-1; weak D call: TRBD2 (6 bases). Germline loops: CDR1 MGHRA, CDR2 YSYEKL. V lost 5 bases, J lost 7 bases, and 23 bases lay in between. The CDR3 runs to 16 residues. CDR3 protein: CASSSQTSAKRLTQYF. CDR3 nucleotides: TGCGCCAGCAGCTCCCAGACTAGTGCTAAAAGGTTGACCCAGTACTTC.

This chain uses TRBV4-3 with TRBJ2-3; no definite D call. V was cut by 2 bases and J by 6 bases, with 9 bases left in between. Germline loops: CDR1 LGHNA, CDR2 YSLEER. The CDR3 spans 13 residues. CDR3 coding DNA: TGCGCCAGCAGCCAACCCTCCTTTGATACGCAGTATTTT. The encoded protein is CASSQPSFDTQYF.

The chain's CDR3 is CASSLGREEPYGYTF. CDR3 DNA sequence: TGTGCCAGCAGCTTAGGTCGGGAAGAGCCCTATGGCTACACCTTC. The chain recombines TRBV7-8 with TRBJ1-2; D gene ambiguous. Per the germline V gene, CDR1 is SGHVS and CDR2 is FQNEAQ. The CDR3 loop spans 15 amino acids. The ends were cut back, 1 base at V and 4 bases at J, with 13 bases in the middle.

In the case of this clone: Likely a read error: the CDR3 ends without its conserved phenylalanine or tryptophan. The gene calls are TRBV2 and TRBJ2-7, with D unclear. This CDR3 has 12 amino acids. Trimming stripped 4 bases from V and 9 bases from J, with 13 bases between. CDR1 and CDR2 from the germline V gene are SNHLY and FYNNEI. The CDR3 is CASSVAYPGQYL. Here the CDR3 DNA reads TGTGCCAGCAGTGTCGCTTATCCAGGGCAGTACCTC.

The genes are TRBV18 and TRBJ2-2, with D possibly matching TRBD2 (6 bases). Germline CDR1 KGHSH, CDR2 LQKENI. CDR3 length equals 15 residues. Trimming stripped 3 bases from V and 7 bases from J, with 15 bases between. The CDR3 sequence is CASSPLEGIDGELFF. In nucleotides, the CDR3 is TGTGCCAGCTCACCTCTGGAGGGGATAGACGGGGAGCTGTTTTTT.

This sequence joins TRBV6-1 and TRBJ1-1; D remains unclear. Trimming removed 1 base at V and 1 base at J, with 10 bases between. Germline assignment: CDR1 MNHNS and CDR2 SASEGT. The CDR3 runs to 15 residues. Here the CDR3 reads CASSEGASRNTEAFF. CDR3 in DNA: TGTGCCAGCAGTGAAGGGGCCAGCAGGAACACTGAAGCTTTCTTT.

The V call is TRBV4-1, the J call TRBJ1-1; D may be TRBD1 (6 bases). V was trimmed by 4 bases and J by 4 bases, leaving 13 bases between them. The V gene's germline CDR1 is MGHRA and CDR2 YSYEKL. The CDR3 is 14 amino acids. The CDR3 sequence is CASSPYRDGTEAFF. In nucleotides, the CDR3 is TGCGCCAGCAGCCCGTACAGGGATGGCACTGAAGCTTTCTTT.

The chain recombines TRBV29-1 with TRBJ2-3; D may be TRBD1 (6 bases). Germline assignment: CDR1 SQVTM and CDR2 ANQGSEA. The CDR3 extends over 12 amino acids. The germline V and J ends were trimmed by 6 bases and 1 base, with 8 bases remaining between them. The CDR3 DNA reads as TGCAGCGTAAGGACAGGCACAGATACGCAGTATTTT. Its protein product is CSVRTGTDTQYF.

The rearrangement uses TRBV19 and TRBJ2-3, with 9 bases aligning to TRBD1. The germline gives CDR1 LNHDA, CDR2 SQIVND (reference sequence). This CDR3 has 16 residues. Germline trimming cut 4 bases from V and 5 bases from J; bases unmatched to any gene: 10. The CDR3 region is CASSTRDRAFIDTQYF. Written as DNA, the CDR3 is TGTGCCAGTAGTACCCGGGACAGGGCTTTCATAGATACGCAGTATTTT.

The CDR3 here is CASSYWAGFTDTQYF. The CDR3 region has the DNA TGTGCCAGCAGTTACTGGGCGGGATTCACAGATACGCAGTATTTT. The rearrangement uses TRBV6-5 and TRBJ2-3; maybe TRBD2 (6 bases). The CDR3 covers 15 residues. Looked up from germline, CDR1 is MNHEY and CDR2 is SVGAGI. V was pared by 1 base and J by 2 bases, with 10 bases between.

The chain recombines TRBV5-8 with TRBJ2-7; D is possibly TRBD2 (6 bases). Germline assignment: CDR1 SGHTS and CDR2 YDEGEE. There are 16 residues in the CDR3. Trimming removed 2 bases from V and 3 bases from J, with 18 bases in between. The CDR3 loop reads CASSFNPGLSYYEQYF. For the CDR3, the DNA is TGTGCCAGCAGCTTCAATCCGGGACTCTCCTACTACGAGCAGTACTTC.

There are a few counts of this clone. The rearrangement uses TRBV10-3 and TRBJ1-2; D possibly corresponds to TRBD1 (6 bases). The V and J ends lost 5 bases and 8 bases respectively, with 33 bases between them. There are 19 residues in the CDR3. Per the germline V gene, CDR1 is ENHRY and CDR2 is SYGVKD. The CDR3 here is CAISKHTTDSIYRSWGYTF. CDR3 DNA sequence: TGTGCCATCAGTAAGCACACTACGGACAGCATTTACCGTTCTTGGGGCTACACCTTC.

The chain uses TRBV4-1 and TRBJ2-7; TRBD2 aligns across 10 bases. The CDR3 covers 16 residues. Germline CDR1 MGHRA, CDR2 YSYEKL. V dropped 1 base and J dropped 0; count of bases not matched to a gene: 3. The CDR3 nucleotides are TGCGCCAGCAGCCAAGTTAGCGGGGGGAGCTCCTACGAGCAGTACTTC. Protein sequence: CASSQVSGGSSYEQYF.

V and J are TRBV28 and TRBJ1-4, with a tentative D call TRBD1 (5 bases). CDR3 length equals 14 residues. Trimming cost V 5 bases and J 6 bases, with 13 bases left between them. CDR1 MDHEN and CDR2 SYDVKM come from the germline V gene. In nucleotides, the CDR3 is TGTGCCAGCAGTCCTCCTTGGGGGGATGAAAAACTGTTTTTT. It is translated as CASSPPWGDEKLFF.

The V and J genes are TRBV4-2 and TRBJ1-3; no firm D call. Trimming stripped 1 base from V and 4 bases from J, with 11 bases between. The CDR3 has 15 residues. The germline CDR1 and CDR2 sequences are LGHNA and YNFKEQ. This CDR3 reads CASSQGPNWGNTIYF. The DNA for the CDR3 is TGTGCCAGCAGCCAAGGCCCTAACTGGGGAAACACCATATATTTT.

This chain uses TRBV7-8 with TRBJ2-2; TRBD1 is a possible D gene (6 bases). The CDR3 runs to 15 residues. V lost 6 bases to trimming and J lost 5 bases, with 16 bases between them. The V gene's germline CDR1 is SGHVS and CDR2 FQNEAQ. This CDR3 reads CASRPTGLGTGELFF. CDR3 sequence (DNA): TGTGCCAGCAGACCAACAGGGCTGGGGACCGGGGAGCTGTTTTTT.

This chain links TRBV30 with TRBJ2-7; TRBD2 matches at 8 bases. J was trimmed by 5 bases and V by 4 bases; bases with no gene match: 13. Looked up from germline, CDR1 is GTSNPN and CDR2 is SVGIG (reference sequence). This CDR3 contains 15 residues. CDR3 in amino acids: CAWKRGRLPGNEQYF. The CDR3 DNA sequence: TGTGCCTGGAAGCGCGGGAGGTTACCGGGCAACGAGCAGTACTTC.

The CDR3 loop reads CASSYGTGDTDTQYF. The CDR3, as DNA: TGTGCCAGCAGTTATGGGACAGGGGACACAGATACGCAGTATTTT. V and J are TRBV6-5 and TRBJ2-3, with TRBD1 identical over 10 bases. After removal of 3 bases from V and 2 bases from J, the junction contained 2 bases not matched to a gene. Germline values: CDR1 MNHEY, CDR2 SVGAGI. The CDR3 runs to 15 residues.

The rearrangement uses TRBV28 and TRBJ1-2; no reliable D call. The CDR3 extends over 14 amino acids. Germline V lookup: CDR1 MDHEN, CDR2 SYDVKM. V lost 10 bases to trimming and J lost 3 bases, with 18 bases between them. Here the CDR3 DNA reads TGTGCCACCCCCAGCCCCCGCGGGGACTATGGCTACACCTTC. It is translated as CATPSPRGDYGYTF.

A single count supports this clone. The chain recombines TRBV5-5 with TRBJ2-1; 13 bases align to TRBD2. CDR1 SGHKS and CDR2 YYEKEE come from the germline V gene (reference sequence). This CDR3 is 16 amino acids long. V shed 1 base, J shed 4 bases, and the junction held 2 bases outside the gene matches. CDR3 region: CASSLLGLAGYNEQFF. DNA for the CDR3: TGTGCCAGCAGCTTGTTGGGACTAGCGGGATACAATGAGCAGTTCTTC. Full variable domain (rest looked up from reference TRBV5-5 and TRBJ2-1): DAGVTQSPTHLIKTRGQQVTLRCSPISGHKSVSWYQQVLGQGPQFIFQYYEKEERGRGNFPDRFSARQFPNYSSELNVNALLLGDSALYLCASSLLGLAGYNEQFFGPGTRLTVL.

This clone occurred once. The gene calls are TRBV5-1 and TRBJ1-1; TRBD1 agrees at 7 bases. V was pared by 2 bases and J by 0 bases, with 4 bases of the junction left unmatched. Looked up from germline, CDR1 is SGHRS and CDR2 is YFSETQ. The CDR3 has 15 residues. The DNA for the CDR3 is TGCGCCAGCAGCTTCTACAGGGGAATGAACACTGAAGCTTTCTTT. As protein: CASSFYRGMNTEAFF.

J is TRBJ2-2 and V is TRBV10-2; 7 bases line up with TRBD1. The CDR3 has 13 residues. Germline lookup yields CDR1 WSHSY and CDR2 SAAADI. The V and J ends lost 10 bases and 4 bases, in that order; junction bases with no gene match: 6. The chain's CDR3 is CAIKQGSTGELFF. The DNA of the CDR3 is TGCGCCATCAAACAGGGGTCCACCGGGGAGCTGTTTTTT.

This clone was found a few times. J is TRBJ2-7 and V is TRBV28; TRBD2 matches 9 bases. Trimming took 1 base from V and 6 from J; bases not matched to a gene: 10. The CDR3 loop spans 16 amino acids. Per the germline V gene, CDR1 is MDHEN and CDR2 is SYDVKM. The CDR3 DNA reads TGTGCCAGCAGTTTATATTGGCTAGCGGGAACGGGCGAGCAGTACTTC. Encoded protein: CASSLYWLAGTGEQYF.

The chain uses TRBV10-1 and TRBJ2-5; 9 bases agree with TRBD1. Germline CDR1 WNHNN, CDR2 SYGVQD (reference sequence). Trimming at V came to 7 bases and at J to 5 bases, leaving 11 bases not matched to a gene. CDR3 length: 15 amino acids. The CDR3 DNA follows: TGCGCCAGCAACTCCGGGACAGGGCAACAGGAGACCCAGTACTTC. Translating it yields CASNSGTGQQETQYF.

The J gene is TRBJ1-2, the V gene TRBV18, with D perhaps matching TRBD1 (5 bases). V was shortened by 1 base and J by 6 bases, with 18 bases between the two germline ends. This CDR3 is 16 amino acids long. Germline CDR1 and CDR2: KGHSH and LQKENI. The CDR3 nucleotides are TGTGCCAGCTCACCACGGCAGGGCCCTCCCCCCGATGGCTACACCTTC. This codes for CASSPRQGPPPDGYTF.